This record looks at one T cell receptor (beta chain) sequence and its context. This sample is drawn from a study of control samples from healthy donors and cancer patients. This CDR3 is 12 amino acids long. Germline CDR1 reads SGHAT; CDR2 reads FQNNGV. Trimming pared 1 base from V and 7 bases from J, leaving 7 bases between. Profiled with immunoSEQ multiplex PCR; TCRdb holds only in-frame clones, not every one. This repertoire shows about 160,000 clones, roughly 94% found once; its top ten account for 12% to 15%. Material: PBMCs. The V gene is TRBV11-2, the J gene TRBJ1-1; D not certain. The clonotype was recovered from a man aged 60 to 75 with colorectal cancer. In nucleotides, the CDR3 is TGTGCCAGCAGCTTAGGTTACCTTGAAGCTTTCTTT. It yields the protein CASSLGYLEAFF.